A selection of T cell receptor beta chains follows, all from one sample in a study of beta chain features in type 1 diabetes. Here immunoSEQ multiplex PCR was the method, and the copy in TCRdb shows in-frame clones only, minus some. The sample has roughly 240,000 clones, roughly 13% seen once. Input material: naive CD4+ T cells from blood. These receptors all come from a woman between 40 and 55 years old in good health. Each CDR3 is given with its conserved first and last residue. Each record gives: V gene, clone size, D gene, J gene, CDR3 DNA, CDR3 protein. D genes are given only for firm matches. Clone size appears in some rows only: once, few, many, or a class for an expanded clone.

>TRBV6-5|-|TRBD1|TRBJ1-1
TGTGCCAGCAGTGGCGGGACAGGGGGGTACACTGAAGCTTTCTTT
CASSGGTGGYTEAFF
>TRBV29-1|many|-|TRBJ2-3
TGCAGCGTTGGGGAGACAGATACGCAGTATTTT
CSVGETDTQYF
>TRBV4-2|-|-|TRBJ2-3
TGTGCCAGCAGCCAAGATCCTGGGCATTCTAGCACAGATACGCAGTATTTT
CASSQDPGHSSTDTQYF
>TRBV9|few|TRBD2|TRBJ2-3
TGTGCCAGCAGCTCCCGACTAGCGGAGGGGGTACATACGCAGTATTTT
CASSSRLAEGVHTQYF
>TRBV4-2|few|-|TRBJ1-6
TGTGCCAGCAGCCAAACCGGGACAAGGAGCTCCTATAATTCACCCCTCCACTTT
CASSQTGTRSSYNSPLHF
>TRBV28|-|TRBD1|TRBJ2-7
TGTGCCAGCAGCGGACCGGGACAGCAAACCTACGAGCAGTACTTC
CASSGPGQQTYEQYF
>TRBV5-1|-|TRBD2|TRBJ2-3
TGCGCCAGCAGCTTGGGACTAGCGGGGGGGAGCACAGATACGCAGTATTTT
CASSLGLAGGSTDTQYF
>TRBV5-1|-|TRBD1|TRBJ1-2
TGCGCCAGCAGTACCGGACAGGGAGCTAACTATGGCTACACCTTC
CASSTGQGANYGYTF
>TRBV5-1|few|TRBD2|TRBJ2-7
TGCGCCAGCAGCTTGTTTCGGGGGGACTCCTACGAGCAGTACTTC
CASSLFRGDSYEQYF
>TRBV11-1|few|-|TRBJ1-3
TGTGCCAGCACCCGGACTCCGGGAAACACCATATATTTT
CASTRTPGNTIYF
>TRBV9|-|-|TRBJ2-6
TGTGCCAGCAGCGTAGCTCCGGGGGTTCTCTCTGGGGCCAACGTCCTGACTTTC
CASSVAPGVLSGANVLTF
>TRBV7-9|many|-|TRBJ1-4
TGTGCCAGCAGCCCGACAGCAACTAATGAAAAACTGTTTTTT
CASSPTATNEKLFF
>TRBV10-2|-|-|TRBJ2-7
TGCGCCAGCAGTGAGTCAGCCGAGCAGTACTTC
CASSESAEQYF
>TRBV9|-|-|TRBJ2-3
TGTGCCAGCAGCGTAACCGGGGGGCCCACAGATACGCAGTATTTT
CASSVTGGPTDTQYF
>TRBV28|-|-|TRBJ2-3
TGTGCCAGCAGCCCGGGATCCTTGACAGATACGCAGTATTTT
CASSPGSLTDTQYF
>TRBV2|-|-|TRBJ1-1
TGTGCCAGCAGTTTCGTTACTGAAGCTTTCTTT
CASSFVTEAFF
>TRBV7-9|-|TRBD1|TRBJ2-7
TGTGCCAGCAGCCTCCCCGGGACAGGCCTCTCCTACGAGCAGTACTTC
CASSLPGTGLSYEQYF
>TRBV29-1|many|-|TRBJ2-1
TGCAGCGTTCTATTCCTCGGTGAGCAGTTCTTC
CSVLFLGEQFF
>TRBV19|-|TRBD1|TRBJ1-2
TGTGCCAGTAGCTTGACAGGGGGCCCATATGGCTACACCTTC
CASSLTGGPYGYTF
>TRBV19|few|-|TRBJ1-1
TGTGCCAGTAGTATAATCGCCGCGTGGAGACCTAACACTGAAGCTTTCTTT
CASSIIAAWRPNTEAFF
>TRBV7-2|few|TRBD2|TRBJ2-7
TGTGCCAGCAGTTTAAGCGGGGGGGCGAGGGAGCAGTACTTC
CASSLSGGAREQYF
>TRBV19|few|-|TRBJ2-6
TGTGCCACTCAATGGGGGCATGGGGCCAACGTCCTGACTTTC
CATQWGHGANVLTF
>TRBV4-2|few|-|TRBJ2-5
TGTGCCAGCAGCCCCCGGAGGGGGGGGCAAGAGACCCAGTACTTC
CASSPRRGGQETQYF
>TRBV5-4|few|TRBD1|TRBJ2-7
TGTGCCAGCAGCCACAGGACAGGACGATACGAGCAGTACTTC
CASSHRTGRYEQYF
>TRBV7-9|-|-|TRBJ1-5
TGTGCCAGCAGCCGTACCGGGGGGTATAGCAATCAGCCCCAGCATTTT
CASSRTGGYSNQPQHF
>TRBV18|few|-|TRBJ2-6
TGTGCCAGCTCATCCCCTAGCTCTGGGGCCAACGTCCTGACTTTC
CASSSPSSGANVLTF
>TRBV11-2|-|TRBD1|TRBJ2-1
TGTGCCAGCAGCTTAGCGAGACAGGGTTACAACGGTGAGCAGTTCTTC
CASSLARQGYNGEQFF
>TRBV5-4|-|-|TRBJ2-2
TGTGCCAGCAGCGTACGGGGGGCTAACACCGGGGAGCTGTTTTTT
CASSVRGANTGELFF
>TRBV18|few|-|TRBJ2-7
TGTGCCAGCTCACCAGGCAGGGCGAACACCTACGAGCAGTACTTC
CASSPGRANTYEQYF
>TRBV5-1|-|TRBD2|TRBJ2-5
TGCGCCAGCAGCGCCCAAGCGGGGGGGCTAGAGACCCAGTACTTC
CASSAQAGGLETQYF
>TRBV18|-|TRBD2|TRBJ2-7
TGTGCCAGCCGACCTAGCGGGGGGGCCTACGAGCAGTACTTC
CASRPSGGAYEQYF
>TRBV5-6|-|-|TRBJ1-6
TGTGCCAGCAGCTTTGGGGGAGGTGCTTCACCCCTCCACTTT
CASSFGGGASPLHF
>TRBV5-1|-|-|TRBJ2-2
TGCGCCAGCAGCTTACCGACAGGGAACACCGGGGAGCTGTTTTTT
CASSLPTGNTGELFF
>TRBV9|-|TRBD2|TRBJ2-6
TGTGCCAGCAGCGTAGGAGCGGGGGGCGTCGCTGGGGCCAACGTCCTGACTTTC
CASSVGAGGVAGANVLTF
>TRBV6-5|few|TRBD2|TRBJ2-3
TGTGCCAGCAGTTGGGCAGCGGGGGCGACAGATACGCAGTATTTT
CASSWAAGATDTQYF
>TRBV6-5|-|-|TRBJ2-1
TGTGCCAGCAGACCTCCTGGACTACCCTGGGGTGAGCAGTTCTTC
CASRPPGLPWGEQFF
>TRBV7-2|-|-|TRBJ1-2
TGTGCCAGCAGCTTAGCAGGCGGTTCGAGCTATGGCTACACCTTC
CASSLAGGSSYGYTF
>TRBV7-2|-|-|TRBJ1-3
TGTGCCAGCAGCTTAGGACCCAGGGGTGCAGCTGGAAACACCATATATTTT
CASSLGPRGAAGNTIYF
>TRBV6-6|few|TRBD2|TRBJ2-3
TGTGCCAGCAGAACGGCTAGCGGGGCAACAGATACGCAGTATTTT
CASRTASGATDTQYF
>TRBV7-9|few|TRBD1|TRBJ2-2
TGTGCCAGCAGCCCCCGGACAGGGACGAACACCGGGGAGCTGTTTTTT
CASSPRTGTNTGELFF